This T cell receptor (beta chain) comes out of a study of cytomegalovirus exposure and HLA in healthy donors (TCRdb year 2017). The study in broad terms: According to an earlier analysis of 587 of the donors, roughly 180 million T cells yielded some 120 million unique TCR beta sequences and about 300 Gb of sequence data. Roughly 300 gigabases of sequencing data and around 87 million unique TCR sequences were included in an early release covering 550 to 650 HLA-typed donors. Among the approximately 430 genotyped donors, more than 70% belonged to the genetic ancestry cluster associated with self-reported Caucasian donors. The study was designed to test whether signatures of past pathogen exposure could be identified by cataloging public T cell receptors. Using immunosequencing, the study profiled T cell repertoires from around 670 subjects and related those repertoires to cytomegalovirus serostatus. In addition to the first cohort of approximately 650 subjects, a separate validation cohort of 120 different subjects was used. To predict cytomegalovirus infection status, the study brought together high-throughput TCR immunosequencing, statistical association of individual TCRs with disease status, and machine learning. In a later analysis, previously published TCR beta repertoires from 670 or so donors were re-analyzed and high-resolution HLA genotyping was added so that TCR occurrence patterns could be studied. Rather than using new phenotypic data, the later analysis identified candidate immune exposures from TCR beta sequences and from how often those sequences occurred across donors. An earlier analysis of approximately 630 of the donors applied high-throughput TCR beta sequencing to assess whether each TCR beta V gene segment acted as functional or pseudogenic. Donor age, sex, ethnicity and CMV serostatus were compiled alongside the repertoire data. In a later genetic analysis, genome-wide SNP genotypes for about 65% of the 666 donors were used, and that subset was treated as a discovery cohort. Every discovery cohort repertoire had been produced on one sequencing platform. Class I and class II HLA loci were covered by the typing at four-digit resolution. Typing coverage differed by locus: A, B, C, DRB1 and DQB1 were typed in about 629-640 donors, DQA1 in approximately 520, DPA1 in around 580, and DPB1 in 400 to 490. Because of strong linkage in the cohort, roughly five DR-DQ haplotypes were treated as single units for association and clustering. On average, roughly 240,000 unique TCR beta nucleotide sequences were sequenced per donor among 398 genotyped donors of the cohort, with around 19% of those sequences being non-productive. General conclusions and limits of the study: A few of the identified cytomegalovirus-associated TCR beta chains were confirmed in vitro to be specific for cytomegalovirus antigens. According to the authors, the approach could potentially be generalized to other disease states and immunological phenotypes. Specific HLA alleles were associated with 15,000 to 20,000 TCR beta sequences at a false discovery rate of 0.05 in a later analysis. In a later analysis, HLA-associated TCR beta chains showed more clonal expansion and lower generation probabilities than non-associated chains that were equally common. The sequencing pipeline was judged likely to have produced a cluster of highly shared sequence variants as a technical artifact. A further reported finding was that TCR beta sequences accurately predicted the HLA-A and HLA-B alleles for most subjects in the first cohort. Because counts were too low, seventeen rarely observed V segments, including chromosome 9 orphons, were excluded from the earlier analysis of 587 of the donors. In a later analysis, several top co-occurrence clusters were reported to appear linked to parvovirus B19, influenza, CMV and Epstein-Barr virus. An earlier analysis of roughly 570 of the donors showed that most TCR beta V segments appeared in productive rearrangements either about 90% or about 30% of the time, which broadly matched IMGT annotations. In a later analysis, TCR association rates were found to vary across HLA loci, with the most associated TCRs seen for DRB1 alleles and the fewest for HLA-C alleles. Strong co-occurrence of HLA alleles, especially DR and DQ, made assigning TCR associations to individual alleles difficult. A later analysis found that most CMV-associated TCR beta chains appeared HLA-restricted, with HLA associations seemingly driven largely by CMV exposure. According to a later genetic analysis, donors in an Asian-associated ancestry cluster had fewer N-insertions in productive TCRs than the approximately 700-donor mean. In a later genetic analysis, a missense DCLRE1C variant was associated with V-gene and J-gene trimming of TCR beta chains, and the association was replicated in an independent cohort. The study listed 164 TCR beta chains as associated with cytomegalovirus. Cytomegalovirus status was reported to be diagnosed by the classifier with high specificity and sensitivity in both the original and validation cohorts. Correlated functional status among segregating V segments might reflect linkage disequilibrium, but an unknown experimental factor could not be ruled out. Presence/absence analyses assumed roughly uniform sequencing depth across donors, an assumption that may not hold. Immune exposure information for the cohort was limited to CMV serostatus. Because the 87-base-pair reads could not distinguish some IMGT-functional V segments, including TRBV6-2 and TRBV6-3, those segments were excluded. In this cohort, only TCR beta chains were sequenced, and detectable features were limited by the absence of alpha or paired-chain data. Because HLA typing was missing for some donors at each locus, association tests included only the typed subset. Most TCR sequences were observed very rarely across donors, whereas some public TCRs were present in many individuals.

From a lookup of the germline V gene, CDR1 and CDR2 are SGHAT and FQNNGV. The CDR3 numbers 13 residues from cysteine through phenylalanine. This entry keeps only the CDR3 DNA: 39 bases, framed from base 1. Cut back by 0 bases and 14 bases, the V and J ends lie 13 bases apart. The cohort was made up of 500 to 800 healthy bone marrow donors. All cohort members were sampled while nominally healthy, although unrecorded immune exposures were likely present. The donor was CMV seronegative and belonged to the group of several hundred seronegative cohort members. Every donor gave a peripheral blood sample, and the peripheral blood mononuclear cells from that sample were used for TCR beta sequencing. The Qiagen DNeasy Blood Extraction Kit was used to extract genomic DNA from the blood cell samples. Details on this clone: No antigen is known for it. Qualities for individual bases were not recorded, and no much larger clone is one base off.

Receptors were amplified or captured by the immunoSEQ multiplex PCR assay. The multiplex PCR relied on a mix of 60 forward primers for TCR Vbeta segments and 13 reverse primers for TCR Jbeta segments. A multiplex PCR assay on genomic DNA amplified the CDR3 region of rearranged TCR beta genes. Amplified TCR beta libraries were sequenced as 87-base-pair reads on the Illumina HiSeq System. The study's processing was this. A later analysis counted 65 million to 90 million unique TCR beta chains across the roughly 700 repertoires, and 9.5 million to 11 million of these chains were shared by at least two donors. A nearest-neighbor algorithm error-corrected the raw reads and collapsed the reads into unique sequences, merging closely related sequences to remove PCR and sequencing errors. V, D and J gene segments were assigned by aligning CDR3 sequences to IMGT reference sequences. For a sequence to be retained, a match of at least six nucleotides was required to both a V gene segment and a J gene segment. A rearrangement was called productive if the CDR3 had no stop codons and remained in frame with V and J, and every other rearrangement was called non-productive. CDR3 was defined according to IMGT convention as the region running from the second conserved V-encoded cysteine to the conserved J-encoded phenylalanine. The earlier analysis of 587 of the donors excluded sequences that lacked an unambiguous match to a single V gene segment. An earlier analysis of roughly 590 of the donors called V segments functional above 56.7% productive rearrangements and segregating when the between-donor standard deviation exceeded 5%. A statistical classification framework was built to diagnose cytomegalovirus status from the catalog of TCR beta chain sequences. In a later analysis, V and J genes were assigned by comparing TCR nucleotide sequences against IMGT/GENE-DB human TR gene sequences. A later analysis assigned CDR3 sequences and most-parsimonious VDJ recombination scenarios with the TCRdist pipeline. In a later analysis, each TCR beta chain was defined by its CDR3 amino acid sequence together with its V-gene family, and reads lacking a unique V-gene family were excluded. A later analysis removed 550 to 700 highly shared, low-generation-probability nucleotide sequences to deal with suspected cross-contamination and a sequencing artifact. In a later analysis, a clonal expansion index for each public chain was calculated from normalized within-repertoire ranks of inferred template counts. In a later analysis, generation probabilities were computed with a VDJ recombination model fitted to out-of-frame rearrangements, and the resulting probabilities were checked against IGoR. A later analysis scored TCR-TCR, TCR-HLA and TCR-CMV co-occurrence with hypergeometric tests, applying a repertoire-size bias correction to TCR pairs. In a later analysis, false discovery rates were estimated by permuting HLA or CMV assignments 20 times. A later analysis grouped co-occurring TCRs with DBSCAN, adding TCRdist sequence similarity when clustering within HLA-allele-positive subsets. Repertoires with fewer than 30,000 or more than 120,000 public chains, plus five repertoires with anomalous nucleotide sharing, were excluded from co-occurrence clustering. Drawn from immuneACCESS, this table holds only the in-frame rearrangements with V and J called that TCRdb kept. Clones are partly lost; checked studies trace under half to an unresolved V gene and leave the rest unexplained. That table gives V, J and clone size, and the DNA gave D and trimming. Present in this sample are roughly 74,000 clones, about four fifths of which were seen just once. The ten largest clones take up around 1.5% of the sample.

The sequence links TRBV11-2 to TRBJ1-4; the D gene remains uncertain. This receptor was taken from a man between 40 and 49 years old in good health and CMV-seronegative. Sequenced material: PBMCs. The CDR3 protein sequence reads: CASSLEPGSMLFF. The DNA reads TGTGCCAGCAGCTTAGAGCCGGGATCGATGCTGTTTTTT. With all but the CDR3 taken from the reference TRBV11-2 and TRBJ1-4 genes, the full variable domain is: EAGVAQSPRYKIIEKRQSVAFWCNPISGHATLYWYQQILGQGPKLLIQFQNNGVVDDSQLPKDRFSAERLKGVDSTLKIQPAKLEDSAVYLCASSLEPGSMLFFGSGTQLSVL.